This T cell receptor (beta chain) came from a study of blood T cell repertoires in COVID-19. Study summary: From the United States, Italy and Spain came samples of acute and convalescent COVID-19. PBMCs, B-cell-depleted T cells, or T cells provided the cDNA or gDNA that made up the material.

How the authors handled the data: Researchers report that nucleated cell counts were estimated from reference gene primer amplification. Some clones are missing from TCRdb's copy, which holds only in-frame ones; the method was immunoSEQ multiplex PCR. That table supplies the V and J calls and clone size; D and trimming were determined from the DNA. The sample shows about 300,000 clones, 89% of them seen only once. Germline V lookup: CDR1 MGHRA, CDR2 YSYEKL. Deletions cut 0 bases from V and 5 bases from J, with 12 bases between. The CDR3 loop spans 15 amino acids. Cohort allocation depended upon clinical history that participants reported.

This sequence joins TRBV4-1 and TRBJ2-3; D gene ambiguous. The sequence came from a woman in her 40s who had recovered from COVID-19. Sequences were obtained from PBMCs or T cells enriched from blood (not recorded which). In nucleotides, the CDR3 is TGCGCCAGCAGCCAAGATGGTCAGGTTGGAGATACGCAGTATTTT. This gives the protein CASSQDGQVGDTQYF.